The 14 T cell receptor beta chains below come from one sample, sequenced in a study of OX40 agonist ivuxolimab in advanced cancers. Measured with immunoSEQ multiplex PCR; TCRdb has only the in-frame clones, and not every one. The sample has approximately 82,000 clones, 85% to 90% seen once. The source material was CD4+ or CD8+ T cells sorted from blood, sampled in a trial of the OX40 agonist ivuxolimab. These receptors all stem from an adult with an advanced solid tumor such as melanoma, head and neck, liver or kidney cancer.

This clone has more than one count but fewer than ten. CDR3 in DNA: TGTGCCAGCAGCCCTAACAGGGGCACAGATACGCAGTATTTT. This sequence encodes CASSPNRGTDTQYF. The chain links TRBV11-2 to TRBJ2-3, with a possible D match to TRBD1 (6 bases). This CDR3 has 14 residues. Trimming cost V 5 bases and J 1 base, with 10 bases left between them. CDR1 SGHAT and CDR2 FQNNGV come from the germline V gene.

The chain employs TRBV15 and TRBJ2-5; 8 bases line up with TRBD1. J gave up 4 bases and V 4 bases, and 2 bases lay outside the gene matches. The V gene's germline CDR1 is LNHNV and CDR2 YYDKDF (reference sequence). This CDR3 has 13 amino acids. The CDR3 bases are TGTGCCACCAGCATCGGACAGGGAGAGACCCAGTACTTC. Translated: CATSIGQGETQYF. The whole variable domain, remainder taken from reference TRBV15 and TRBJ2-5, is DAMVIQNPRYQVTQFGKPVTLSCSQTLNHNVMYWYQQKSSQAPKLLFHYYDKDFNNEADTPDNFQSRRPNTSFCFLDIRSPGLGDTAMYLCATSIGQGETQYFGPGTRLLVL.

The rearrangement links TRBV7-3 to TRBJ1-5, with 10 bases that match TRBD1. The V gene's germline CDR1 is SGHTA and CDR2 FQGTGA. J lost 5 bases, V lost 4 bases, and 17 bases had no gene match. CDR3 length: 19 amino acids. The DNA of the CDR3 is TGTGCCAGCAGCTCGACCCGGGACAGGGGCGCCAAATCGGATCAGCCCCAGCATTTT. It translates to CASSSTRDRGAKSDQPQHF.

The rearrangement uses TRBV2 and TRBJ2-3; no definite D call. This CDR3 is 12 amino acids long. Between the trimmed V and J ends, which lost 4 bases and 6 bases, there was a span of 8 bases. Germline V CDR1 and CDR2: SNHLY, FYNNEI. CDR3 nucleotides: TGTGCCAGCAGTGCCTTTTCCGATACGCAGTATTTT. Translating gives CASSAFSDTQYF.

This CDR3 reads CASSGTVNEQFF. The DNA of the CDR3 is TGTGCCAGCAGTGGGACAGTCAATGAGCAGTTCTTC. This chain uses TRBV25-1 with TRBJ2-1; a possible D gene is TRBD1 (6 bases). This CDR3 is 12 amino acids long. Germline assignment: CDR1 MGHDK and CDR2 SYGVNS. Trimming took off 4 bases at V and 6 bases at J, with 7 bases between the two ends.

The chain recombines TRBV7-9 with TRBJ1-3; D is possibly TRBD1 (5 bases). The CDR3 loop spans 15 amino acids. Per germline, CDR1 SEHNR and CDR2 FQNEAQ (reference sequence). The V and J ends lost 1 base and 4 bases respectively, with 11 bases between them. CDR3 sequence: CASSLDYPGGNTIYF. CDR3 nucleotide sequence: TGTGCCAGCAGCTTAGATTACCCAGGGGGAAACACCATATATTTT.

Details on this clone: A much larger clone sits a single nucleotide away, making a read error possible. This chain uses TRBV2 with TRBJ2-4, with D hard to call. The germline V gene encodes CDR1 SNHLY and CDR2 FYNNEI. The CDR3 totals 15 residues. CDR3 bases: TGTGCCAACAGTGTAACAGAGATAGCCAAAAACATTCAGTACTTC. This codes for CANSVTEIAKNIQYF.

The genes are TRBV9 and TRBJ2-5, with D tentatively TRBD1 (6 bases). Per germline, CDR1 SGDLS and CDR2 YYNGEE. V lost 0 bases and J 3 bases, leaving 9 bases between the germline ends. The CDR3 spans 14 residues. The CDR3 sequence: CASSVGTVKETQYF. The CDR3 DNA sequence: TGTGCCAGCAGCGTAGGGACAGTTAAAGAGACCCAGTACTTC.

The chain employs TRBV5-4 and TRBJ2-3; 11 bases line up with TRBD2. The germline gives CDR1 SGHNT, CDR2 YYREEE (reference sequence). Losses at the gene ends were 4 bases for V and 2 bases for J; bases not matched to a gene: 3. The CDR3 length is 15 residues. CDR3 region: CASSPTSGATDTQYF. The CDR3 nucleotides read TGTGCCAGCAGCCCGACTAGCGGGGCCACAGATACGCAGTATTTT.

V usage is TRBV30 and J usage is TRBJ2-3; D remains ambiguous. Germline values: CDR1 GTSNPN, CDR2 SVGIG (reference sequence). The ends were cut back, 5 bases at V and 0 bases at J, with 12 bases in the middle. This CDR3 is built from 14 residues. The CDR3 DNA sequence: TGTGCCTGGGCCAAAGCGCCTAGCACAGATACGCAGTATTTT. The encoded protein is CAWAKAPSTDTQYF.

This chain links TRBV7-6 with TRBJ1-2; the match to TRBD1 covers 8 bases. In germline, CDR1 is SGHVS, CDR2 FNYEAQ. The CDR3 is 13 residues long. J was trimmed by 8 bases and V by 6 bases; bases with no gene match: 8. The CDR3 loop is CASSARQGIGYTF. In DNA form, the CDR3 reads TGTGCCAGCAGTGCTAGACAGGGGATCGGCTACACCTTC. Full variable domain (outside the CDR3, taken from reference TRBV7-6 and TRBJ1-2): GAGVSQSPRYKVTKRGQDVALRCDPISGHVSLYWYRQALGQGPEFLTYFNYEAQQDKSGLPNDRFSAERPEGSISTLTIQRTEQRDSAMYRCASSARQGIGYTFGSGTRLTVV.

On this clone: At one end the junction does not follow the germline gene, possibly because of a read error. The chain combines TRBV15 with TRBJ2-5; no clear D gene. This CDR3 is built from 11 residues. Germline V gene sequence: CDR1 LNHNV, CDR2 YYDKDF (reference sequence). The CDR3 sequence: CATRSQETQYF. CDR3 DNA sequence: TGTGCCACCCGCAGCCAAGAGACCCAGTACTTC.

The J gene is TRBJ2-3, the V gene TRBV6-1; possible D gene TRBD2, 5 bases. CDR3 length: 15 residues. The V and J ends lost 2 bases and 2 bases respectively, with 11 bases between them. The germline V gene encodes CDR1 MNHNS and CDR2 SASEGT. The chain's CDR3 is CASSEFHGDTDTQYF. The CDR3 DNA reads as TGTGCCAGCAGTGAATTCCACGGGGACACAGATACGCAGTATTTT.

V and J are TRBV9 and TRBJ2-3; 13 bases match TRBD2. This CDR3 is 18 amino acids long. The J segment lost 1 base and the V segment lost 5 bases, leaving 10 bases of the junction unmatched. Germline CDR1 and CDR2: SGDLS and YYNGEE. The CDR3 sequence: CASSSGTSGTVGTDTQYF. CDR3 nucleotides: TGTGCCAGCAGTTCCGGGACTAGCGGGACGGTCGGCACAGATACGCAGTATTTT.